A selection of T cell receptor beta chains follows, all from one sample in a study of T cells in Graves' hyperthyroidism and ophthalmopathy. TCRdb called the multiplex PCR reads again in MiXCR, with one record for every CDR3 protein. The sample holds about 600,000 distinct CDR3 sequences, about a sixth seen once. Sequences were obtained from blood. All receptors come from a middle-aged woman with Graves' ophthalmopathy. The CDR3 runs from the conserved cysteine through the conserved F or W. The D gene is left open where the match is weak. Where a row states a size, it is once, few, many or the class of an expanded clone; other rows omit it.

abundance,v_gene,j_gene,d_gene,CDR3nt,CDR3aa
.,TRBV12-3/TRBV12-4,TRBJ1-2,.,TGTGCCAGCAGGTTAGGTTCAGGCATCCAATATGGCTACACCTTC,CASRLGSGIQYGYTF
many,TRBV11-2,TRBJ2-7,.,TGTGCCAGCAGCTCAACATACGTCCCCGAGGGGTTCTACGAGCAGTACTTC,CASSSTYVPEGFYEQYF
many,TRBV2,TRBJ2-7,.,TGTGCCAGCAGTGAATACCGGGACGCGACCTACGAGCAGTACTTC,CASSEYRDATYEQYF
once,TRBV10-2,TRBJ1-4,.,TGCGCCAGCAGTGAATCGGGGGCTGGGGAAAAACTGTTTTTT,CASSESGAGEKLFF
many,TRBV2,TRBJ2-1,TRBD2,TGTGCCAGCTCTATACTAGCGGGAGAGTACAATGAGCAGTTCTTC,CASSILAGEYNEQFF
.,TRBV20-1,TRBJ1-1,.,TGCAGTGCTCCGAAGGTGGGTACGACCAGAAGCACTGAAGCTTTCTTT,CSAPKVGTTRSTEAFF
many,TRBV28,TRBJ1-5,.,TGTGCCAGCAGTTTCGAAAGGGTAGGCAATCAGCCCCAGCATTTT,CASSFERVGNQPQHF
many,TRBV11-3,TRBJ2-1,.,TGTGCCAGCAGCTCCGTCGCTGGGAATGAGCAGTTCTTC,CASSSVAGNEQFF
.,TRBV29-1,TRBJ2-1,.,TGCAGCGTTAAGACAGACAGCGTGTACAATGAGCAGTTCTTC,CSVKTDSVYNEQFF
few,TRBV6-2/TRBV6-3,TRBJ2-2,TRBD1,TGTGCCAGCAGTCACTGGACAGGGTCCGGGGAGCTGTTTTTT,CASSHWTGSGELFF
.,TRBV19,TRBJ1-5,.,TGTGCCAGTAATAAAGGTCAGGGTGAGGGAACGTACAATCAGCCCCAGCATTTT,CASNKGQGEGTYNQPQHF
.,TRBV7-9,TRBJ2-5,.,TGTGCCAGCAGCTTAGAGGGACCAAAGACCCAGTACTTC,CASSLEGPKTQYF
many,TRBV2,TRBJ2-3,TRBD2,TGTGCCAGCAGTGTGACTAGCGGGACGCAAGATACGCAGTATTTT,CASSVTSGTQDTQYF
.,TRBV28,TRBJ1-5,.,TGTGCCAGCAGTACCGGGACTTTTTATAGCAATCAGCCCCAGCATTTT,CASSTGTFYSNQPQHF
many,TRBV11-2,TRBJ2-3,TRBD2,TGTGCCAGCAGCCCGAGGGGACTAGCGGCAGATACGCAGTATTTT,CASSPRGLAADTQYF
many,TRBV6-1,TRBJ2-2,TRBD2,TGTGCCAGCAGTAGGACTAGCGGGGACACCGGGGAGCTGTTTTTT,CASSRTSGDTGELFF
many,TRBV6-1,TRBJ1-3,.,TGTGCCAGCAGTGAAGCTCAGGGCTCTGGAAACACCATATATTTT,CASSEAQGSGNTIYF
.,TRBV29-1,TRBJ2-3,TRBD2,TGCAGCGTAACTTCCGGGACTAACCAATTCACAGATACGCAGTATTTT,CSVTSGTNQFTDTQYF
.,TRBV6-1,TRBJ2-1,TRBD2,TGTGCCAGCAGAGACGGGGGGAATGAGCAGTTCTTC,CASRDGGNEQFF
many,TRBV6-5,TRBJ2-1,TRBD1,TGTGCCAGCAGTTACTCCCTTCCGGGACAGGGGGCCCATGAGCAGTTCTTC,CASSYSLPGQGAHEQFF
many,TRBV28,TRBJ1-1,.,TGTGCCAGCAGAATTGGAACTAACGAAGCTTTCTTT,CASRIGTNEAFF
many,TRBV11-2,TRBJ1-1,.,TGTGCCAGCAGTTCATTCCCGAGGGCAGGTTACCTGAGCACTGAAGCTTTCTTT,CASSSFPRAGYLSTEAFF
many,TRBV28,TRBJ2-3,.,TGTGCCAGCAGAGACCAGACAGGGAGGGATACGCAGTATTTT,CASRDQTGRDTQYF
.,TRBV27,TRBJ2-7,TRBD1,TGTGCCAGCAGTTTGTACAGGGGCTTAGGGGGCAATGAGCAGTACTTC,CASSLYRGLGGNEQYF
many,TRBV28,TRBJ2-7,.,TGTGCCAGCAGTTTTCAGGGACCACTGAGCTCCTACGAGCAGTACTTC,CASSFQGPLSSYEQYF
.,TRBV6-5,TRBJ1-5,.,TGTGCCAGCAGTTACGGGGGGTCAGGGGCTGTAGGTCAGCCCCAGCATTTT,CASSYGGSGAVGQPQHF
.,TRBV5-4,TRBJ2-3,.,TGTGCCAGCAGAACACAGGGTTGGGATACGCAGTATTTT,CASRTQGWDTQYF
.,TRBV6-1,TRBJ1-1,TRBD1,TGTGCCATCAGTGAGGGACAGGGGGCCCTGAACACTGAAGCTTTCTTT,CAISEGQGALNTEAFF
.,TRBV5-1,TRBJ2-5,.,TGCGCCAGCAGTAGGGACGGTAGCCCCCGAGGAGAGACCCAGTACTTC,CASSRDGSPRGETQYF
.,TRBV4-1,TRBJ1-5,TRBD1,TGCGCCAGCAGCCCCCGGTGGGACAGGGGGCTTCAGCGCGCGAATCAGCCCCAGCATTTT,CASSPRWDRGLQRANQPQHF
many,TRBV11-2,TRBJ2-5,.,TGTGCCAGCAGCTTCCGACGGATCCAAGAGACCCAGTACTTC,CASSFRRIQETQYF
many,TRBV3-1,TRBJ1-2,.,TGTGCCAGCAGCCGGGGAATATATGGCTACACCTTC,CASSRGIYGYTF
many,TRBV11-2,TRBJ2-3,.,TGTGCCAGCAGCCCGACCACTAGCACAGATACGCAGTATTTT,CASSPTTSTDTQYF
many,TRBV18,TRBJ2-7,.,TGTGCCAGCTCACCTTCGTCAGACGAGCAGTACTTC,CASSPSSDEQYF
many,TRBV7-9,TRBJ2-1,.,TGTGCCAGCAGCTTACTAGGGACAAATGAGCAGTTCTTC,CASSLLGTNEQFF
.,TRBV5-1,TRBJ2-6,TRBD1,TGCGCCAGCAGCGCCGACAGGGTGTCTGGGGCCAACGTCCTGACTTTC,CASSADRVSGANVLTF
few,TRBV7-9,TRBJ2-7,TRBD2,TGTGCCAGCAGCTCCCCAGGGACTAGCCACTACGAGCAGTACTTC,CASSSPGTSHYEQYF
many,TRBV30,TRBJ1-1,.,TGTGCCTGGAGTAGAACCCCGACGGGGACTGAAGCTTTCTTT,CAWSRTPTGTEAFF
.,TRBV19,TRBJ2-1,TRBD2,TGTGCCAGTACCAATAGCGGGAACAATGAGCAGTTCTTC,CASTNSGNNEQFF
.,TRBV2,TRBJ1-5,TRBD1,TGTGCCAGCAGCTGGACAGGGGTCACCTATAGCAATCAGCCCCAGCATTTT,CASSWTGVTYSNQPQHF
few,TRBV19,TRBJ1-5,.,TGTGCCAGTACTCGTCCCGGCCAGGGCTATCAGCCCCAGCATTTT,CASTRPGQGYQPQHF
.,TRBV7-2,TRBJ2-4,TRBD1,TGTGCCAGCAGCAGAACAGGGGACGGACTAAACATTCAGTACTTC,CASSRTGDGLNIQYF
few,TRBV20-1,TRBJ1-1,.,TGCAGTGCCAACGGACATAAGGTCACTGAAGCTTTCTTT,CSANGHKVTEAFF
many,TRBV2,TRBJ1-5,.,TGTGCCAGCATCCTTGGTGTGGGGGCTCATCAGCCCCAGCATTTT,CASILGVGAHQPQHF
many,TRBV11-2,TRBJ2-7,TRBD2,TGTGCCAGCAGCCGGTGGGAGGGTTCGAACGAGCAGTACTTC,CASSRWEGSNEQYF
many,TRBV2,TRBJ2-2,TRBD1,TGTGCCAGCAGTGAGCAGGGGGCGGTGAACACCGGGGAGCTGTTTTTT,CASSEQGAVNTGELFF
many,TRBV6-1,TRBJ2-2,.,TGTGCCAGCAGTGAACAGGGATCAACCGGGGAGCTGTTTTTT,CASSEQGSTGELFF
many,TRBV12-3/TRBV12-4,TRBJ2-1,.,TGTGCCAGCAACCACCTCAACTCGGACAATGAGCAGTTCTTC,CASNHLNSDNEQFF
many,TRBV9,TRBJ2-7,.,TGTGCCAGCAGTGCCTTAGGTTCGCACGAGCAGTACTTC,CASSALGSHEQYF
few,TRBV7-2,TRBJ2-3,TRBD1,TGTGCCAGCAGCTCGGTGACAGGGGGTACAGATACGCAGTATTTT,CASSSVTGGTDTQYF
many,TRBV20-1,TRBJ2-1,.,TGCAGTGCTAGAGGTCGGTACAATGAGCAGTTCTTC,CSARGRYNEQFF